The clone carrying this T cell receptor (beta chain) was seen only once. These data originate in a study of blood T cell repertoires in COVID-19. Sequencing was performed with immunoSEQ multiplex PCR; in TCRdb, only in-frame clones are kept and a portion is missing. The sample lists under 250,000 clones; 88% were seen once. The CDR3 runs to 13 residues. V shed 3 bases, J shed 8 bases, and the junction held 5 bases outside the gene matches. CDR1 SGHKS and CDR2 YYEKEE come from the germline V gene (reference sequence). Sample: peripheral blood. The chain employs TRBV5-5 and TRBJ1-2; 9 bases map to TRBD1. This clonotype was obtained from a man aged 40-49 years with acute or convalescent COVID-19. The CDR3 loop is CASSSGQGGGYTF. DNA for the CDR3: TGTGCCAGCAGCTCGGGACAGGGAGGCGGCTACACCTTC.